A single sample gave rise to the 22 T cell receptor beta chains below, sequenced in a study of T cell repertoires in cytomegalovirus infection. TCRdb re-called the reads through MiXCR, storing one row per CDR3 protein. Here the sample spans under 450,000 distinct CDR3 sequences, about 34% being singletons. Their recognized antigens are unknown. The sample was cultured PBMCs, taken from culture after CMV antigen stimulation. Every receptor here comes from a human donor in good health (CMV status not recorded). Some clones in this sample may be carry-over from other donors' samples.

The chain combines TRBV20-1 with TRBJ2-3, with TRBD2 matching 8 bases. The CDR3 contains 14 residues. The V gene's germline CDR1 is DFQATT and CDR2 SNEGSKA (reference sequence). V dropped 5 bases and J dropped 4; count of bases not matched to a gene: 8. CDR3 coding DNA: TGCAGTGCTGCGCCAAGCGGGAGAGCAGATACGCAGTATTTT. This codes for CSAAPSGRADTQYF.

The CDR3 protein is CASSLFRDYNEQFF. As DNA, the CDR3 is TGCGCCAGCAGCCTCTTCCGGGACTACAATGAGCAGTTCTTC. This chain links TRBV5-1 with TRBJ2-1; a possible D gene is TRBD2 (5 bases). The CDR3 extends over 14 amino acids. Germline V gene sequence: CDR1 SGHRS, CDR2 YFSETQ. The ends were cut back, 4 bases at V and 3 bases at J, with 11 bases in the middle.

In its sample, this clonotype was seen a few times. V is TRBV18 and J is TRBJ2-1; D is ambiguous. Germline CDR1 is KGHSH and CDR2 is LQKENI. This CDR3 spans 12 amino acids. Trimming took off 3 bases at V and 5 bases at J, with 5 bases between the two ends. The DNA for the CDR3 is TGTGCCAGCTCACCCCGGGACAATGAGCAGTTCTTC. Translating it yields CASSPRDNEQFF.

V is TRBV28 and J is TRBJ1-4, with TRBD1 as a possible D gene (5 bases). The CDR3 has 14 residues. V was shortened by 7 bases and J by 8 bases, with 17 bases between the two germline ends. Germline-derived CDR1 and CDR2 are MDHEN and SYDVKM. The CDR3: CASTLSGGDEKLFF. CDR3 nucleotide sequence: TGTGCCAGCACTCTTTCGGGGGGGGACGAAAAACTGTTTTTT.

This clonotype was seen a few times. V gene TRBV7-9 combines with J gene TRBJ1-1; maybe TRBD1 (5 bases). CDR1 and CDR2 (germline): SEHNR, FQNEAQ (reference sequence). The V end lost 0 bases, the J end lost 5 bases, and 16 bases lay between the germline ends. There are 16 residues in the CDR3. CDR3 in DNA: TGTGCCAGCAGCTTAGCGCTAGGGACGCGGAGAACTGAAGCTTTCTTT. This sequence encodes CASSLALGTRRTEAFF.

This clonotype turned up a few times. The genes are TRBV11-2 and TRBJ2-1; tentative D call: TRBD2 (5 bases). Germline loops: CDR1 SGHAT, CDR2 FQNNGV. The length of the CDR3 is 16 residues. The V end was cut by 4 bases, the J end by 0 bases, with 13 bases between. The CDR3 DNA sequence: TGTGCCAGCAGCTGGGCCCGGACTTACTCCTACAATGAGCAGTTCTTC. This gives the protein CASSWARTYSYNEQFF.

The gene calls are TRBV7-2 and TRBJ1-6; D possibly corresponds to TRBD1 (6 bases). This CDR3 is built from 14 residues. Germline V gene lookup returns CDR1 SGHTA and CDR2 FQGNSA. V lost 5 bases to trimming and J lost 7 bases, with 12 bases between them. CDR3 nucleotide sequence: TGTGCCAGCAGCCCCGAGGGGGGCAATTCACCCCTCCACTTT. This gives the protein CASSPEGGNSPLHF.

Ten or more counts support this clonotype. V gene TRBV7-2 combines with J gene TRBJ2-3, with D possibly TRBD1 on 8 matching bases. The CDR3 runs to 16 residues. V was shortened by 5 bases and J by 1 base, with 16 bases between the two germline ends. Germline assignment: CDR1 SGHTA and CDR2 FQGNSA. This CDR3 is CASSPNRGGGTDTQYF. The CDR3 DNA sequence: TGTGCCAGCAGCCCAAACAGGGGGGGCGGCACAGATACGCAGTATTTT.

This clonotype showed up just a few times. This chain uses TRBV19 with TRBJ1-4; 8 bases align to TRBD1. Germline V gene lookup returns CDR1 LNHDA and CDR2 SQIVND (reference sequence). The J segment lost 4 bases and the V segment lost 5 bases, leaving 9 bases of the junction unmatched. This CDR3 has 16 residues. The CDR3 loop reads CASSAISTGDNEKLFF. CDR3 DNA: TGTGCCAGTAGTGCAATTTCGACAGGGGATAATGAAAAACTGTTTTTT.

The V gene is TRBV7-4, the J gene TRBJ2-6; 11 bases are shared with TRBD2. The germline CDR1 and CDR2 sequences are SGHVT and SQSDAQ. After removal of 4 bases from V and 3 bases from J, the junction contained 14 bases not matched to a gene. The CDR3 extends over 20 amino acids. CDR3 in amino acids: CASSSHYALAGGRGANVLTF. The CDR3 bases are TGTGCCAGCAGCTCACACTACGCCTTAGCGGGAGGGCGTGGGGCCAACGTCCTGACTTTC.

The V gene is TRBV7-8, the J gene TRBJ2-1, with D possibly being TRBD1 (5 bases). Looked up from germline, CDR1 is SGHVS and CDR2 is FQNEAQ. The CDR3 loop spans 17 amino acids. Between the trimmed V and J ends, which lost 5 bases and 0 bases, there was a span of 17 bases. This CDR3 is CASSGGRQTLSYNEQFF. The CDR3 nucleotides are TGTGCCAGCAGCGGTGGGCGACAGACTCTCTCCTACAATGAGCAGTTCTTC.

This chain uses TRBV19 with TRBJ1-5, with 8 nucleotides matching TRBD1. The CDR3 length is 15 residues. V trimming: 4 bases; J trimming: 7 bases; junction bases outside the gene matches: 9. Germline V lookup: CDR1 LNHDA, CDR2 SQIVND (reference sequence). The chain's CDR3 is CASSRTGRTRQPQHF. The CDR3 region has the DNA TGTGCCAGTAGTAGGACAGGGAGGACGAGGCAGCCCCAGCATTTT.

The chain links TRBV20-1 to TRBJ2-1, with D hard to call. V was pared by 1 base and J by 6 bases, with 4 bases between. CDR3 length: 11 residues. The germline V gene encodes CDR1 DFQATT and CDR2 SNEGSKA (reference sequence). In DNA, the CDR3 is TGCAGTGCTAGAGGGCCCAATGAGCAGTTCTTC. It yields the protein CSARGPNEQFF.

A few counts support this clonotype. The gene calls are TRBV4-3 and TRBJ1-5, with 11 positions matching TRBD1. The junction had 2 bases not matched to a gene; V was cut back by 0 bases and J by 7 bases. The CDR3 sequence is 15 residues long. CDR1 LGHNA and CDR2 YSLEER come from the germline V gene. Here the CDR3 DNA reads TGCGCCAGCAGCCAAGACGGACAGGGGGCACAGCCCCAGCATTTT. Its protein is CASSQDGQGAQPQHF.

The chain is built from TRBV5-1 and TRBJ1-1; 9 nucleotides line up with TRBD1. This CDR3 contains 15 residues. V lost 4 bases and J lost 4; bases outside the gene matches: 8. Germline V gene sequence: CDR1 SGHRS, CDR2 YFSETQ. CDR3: CASSPSGTGSTEAFF. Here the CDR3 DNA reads TGCGCCAGCAGCCCGTCCGGGACAGGGAGCACTGAAGCTTTCTTT.

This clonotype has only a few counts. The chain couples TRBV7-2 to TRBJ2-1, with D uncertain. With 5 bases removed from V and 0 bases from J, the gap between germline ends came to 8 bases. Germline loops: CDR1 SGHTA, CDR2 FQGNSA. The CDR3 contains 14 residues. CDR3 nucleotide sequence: TGTGCCAGCAGCCCGGAGTTCTCCTACAATGAGCAGTTCTTC. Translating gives CASSPEFSYNEQFF.

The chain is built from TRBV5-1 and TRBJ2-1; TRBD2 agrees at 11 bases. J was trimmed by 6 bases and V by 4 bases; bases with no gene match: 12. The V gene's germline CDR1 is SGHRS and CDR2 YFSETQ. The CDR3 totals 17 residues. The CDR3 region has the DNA TGCGCCAGCAGCCCGATTGTTGGGACTAGCGGACTCAATGAGCAGTTCTTC. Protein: CASSPIVGTSGLNEQFF.

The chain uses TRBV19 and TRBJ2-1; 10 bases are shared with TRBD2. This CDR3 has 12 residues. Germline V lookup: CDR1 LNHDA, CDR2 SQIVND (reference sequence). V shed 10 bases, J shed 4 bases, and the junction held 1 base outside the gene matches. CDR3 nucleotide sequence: TGTGCCACGGGACTAGCGTACAATGAGCAGTTCTTC. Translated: CATGLAYNEQFF.

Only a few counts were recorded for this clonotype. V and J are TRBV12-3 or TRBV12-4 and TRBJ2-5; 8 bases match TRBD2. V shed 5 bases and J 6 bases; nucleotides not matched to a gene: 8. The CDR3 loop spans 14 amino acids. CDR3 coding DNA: TGTGCCAGCAGTCCTAGGAGCGGGAGTAAGACCCAGTACTTC. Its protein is CASSPRSGSKTQYF.

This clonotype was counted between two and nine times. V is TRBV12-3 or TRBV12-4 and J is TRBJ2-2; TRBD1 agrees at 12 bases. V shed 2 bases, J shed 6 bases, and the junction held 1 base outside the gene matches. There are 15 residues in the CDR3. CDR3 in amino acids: CASSLRDRGPGELFF. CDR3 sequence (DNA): TGTGCCAGCAGTTTAAGGGACAGGGGGCCCGGGGAGCTGTTTTTT.

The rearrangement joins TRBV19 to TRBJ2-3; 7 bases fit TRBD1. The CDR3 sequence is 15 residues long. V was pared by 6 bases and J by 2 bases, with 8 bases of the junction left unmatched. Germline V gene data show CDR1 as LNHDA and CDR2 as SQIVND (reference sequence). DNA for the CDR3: TGTGCCAGTAGCCCAACAGGGGCTACCACAGATACGCAGTATTTT. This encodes CASSPTGATTDTQYF.

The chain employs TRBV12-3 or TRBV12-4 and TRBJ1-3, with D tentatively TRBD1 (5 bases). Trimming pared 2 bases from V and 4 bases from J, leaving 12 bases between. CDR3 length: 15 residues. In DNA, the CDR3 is TGTGCCAGCAGTTTAAACAGGAACGCAGGAAACACCATATATTTT. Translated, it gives CASSLNRNAGNTIYF.